The 20 T cell receptor beta chains below were found in one sample sequenced in a study of Tregs in tolerant kidney transplant recipients. Using immunoSEQ multiplex PCR, the repertoire was profiled, and TCRdb retains in-frame clones only, with some absent. Among tens of thousands of clones, about 92% were seen once, and the ten largest hold roughly 4.7%. The sample taken for sequencing was CD8+ T cells from blood. The receptors were gathered from a human donor in good health.

The V gene is TRBV19, the J gene TRBJ1-4; no clear D gene. V dropped 4 bases and J dropped 8 bases, with 5 bases sitting between them. Looked up from germline, CDR1 is LNHDA and CDR2 is SQIVND (reference sequence). The CDR3 spans 11 residues. The CDR3 loop reads CASSRGEKLFF. CDR3 nucleotide sequence: TGTGCCAGTAGTAGGGGAGAAAAACTGTTTTTT.

A note on this clone: A junction end diverges from the germline sequence, so it may reflect a read error. This chain links TRBV7-8 with TRBJ2-5, with 13 bases aligning to TRBD2. Germline-derived CDR1 and CDR2 are SGHVS and FQNEAQ. This CDR3 contains 15 residues. The CDR3 loop reads CTSSRGLAGVETQYF. In DNA form, the CDR3 reads TGTACCAGCAGCAGAGGACTAGCGGGAGTTGAGACCCAGTACTTC.

The chain has TRBV15 and TRBJ2-5; no definite D call. The V gene lost 0 bases and the J gene lost 2 bases, with 13 bases spanning the gap. Germline V gene data show CDR1 as LNHNV and CDR2 as YYDKDF (reference sequence). The CDR3 is 16 amino acids. The CDR3 sequence: CATSRDDTDWQETQYF. Written as DNA, the CDR3 is TGTGCCACCAGCAGAGATGATACAGACTGGCAAGAGACCCAGTACTTC.

This clone has a single count. The chain recombines TRBV19 with TRBJ2-5, with no clear D. From germline, CDR1 is LNHDA and CDR2 SQIVND (reference sequence). V lost 6 bases and J 5 bases, leaving 7 bases between the germline ends. This CDR3 contains 11 residues. The CDR3 loop is CASRVGETQYF. In DNA form, the CDR3 reads TGTGCCAGTAGGGTCGGGGAGACCCAGTACTTC.

V is TRBV9 and J is TRBJ2-7, with a tentative D call TRBD1 (5 bases). This CDR3 spans 12 amino acids. CDR1 is SGDLS and CDR2 is YYNGEE in the germline V gene. V was clipped by 3 bases and J by 4 bases, with 8 bases between them. The CDR3 sequence is CASSADSYEQYF. The CDR3 DNA reads as TGTGCCAGCAGCGCAGACAGTTACGAGCAGTACTTC.

V is TRBV5-1 and J is TRBJ2-3; 8 bases fit TRBD2. J gave up 4 bases and V 4 bases, and 2 bases lay outside the gene matches. This CDR3 region has 13 residues. The V gene's germline CDR1 is SGHRS and CDR2 YFSETQ. The CDR3 here is CASSGGGPDTQYF. In DNA form, the CDR3 reads TGCGCCAGCAGCGGCGGGGGGCCAGATACGCAGTATTTT. The variable domain in full, with the rest retrieved from reference TRBV5-1 and TRBJ2-3, is KAGVTQTPRYLIKTRGQQVTLSCSPISGHRSVSWYQQTPGQGLQFLFEYFSETQRNKGNFPGRFSGRQFSNSRSEMNVSTLELGDSALYLCASSGGGPDTQYFGPGTRLTVL.

V and J are TRBV5-4 and TRBJ2-7, with TRBD2 matching 12 bases. Germline CDR1 is SGHNT and CDR2 is YYREEE (reference sequence). CDR3 size: 14 residues. V lost 8 bases, J lost 7 bases, and 10 bases stayed unmatched. The CDR3 loop reads CASRLAGAPFEQYF. The CDR3 nucleotides are TGTGCCAGTAGACTAGCGGGAGCCCCATTTGAGCAGTACTTC.

The chain carries TRBV9 and TRBJ1-2, with D perhaps TRBD1 (6 bases). V was cut by 0 bases and J by 2 bases, with 23 bases left in between. Germline values: CDR1 SGDLS, CDR2 YYNGEE. CDR3 length: 19 amino acids. The CDR3 spells CASSVDGGVQGGPNYGYTF. CDR3 bases: TGTGCCAGCAGCGTAGACGGTGGGGTACAGGGAGGTCCCAACTATGGCTACACCTTC.

The chain combines TRBV19 with TRBJ2-3, with 7 bases lining up with TRBD1. The V gene's germline CDR1 is LNHDA and CDR2 SQIVND (reference sequence). J gave up 1 base and V 1 base, and 2 bases lay outside the gene matches. The CDR3 has 15 residues. The CDR3 DNA follows: TGTGCCAGTAGTATAGGGGGGACAGGCACAGATACGCAGTATTTT. It translates to CASSIGGTGTDTQYF.

The table lists this clone with a count of one. V usage is TRBV7-6 and J usage is TRBJ2-1, with a possible D match to TRBD2 (6 bases). The CDR3 length is 16 residues. Looked up from germline, CDR1 is SGHVS and CDR2 is FNYEAQ. V lost 9 bases, J lost 3 bases, and 21 bases lay in between. The CDR3 reads CASFLRRGNCYNEQFF. In DNA form, the CDR3 reads TGTGCCAGTTTCTTAAGGCGGGGAAATTGCTACAATGAGCAGTTCTTC.

This chain joins TRBV15 and TRBJ2-7, with 10 bases matching TRBD2. The V segment lost 5 bases and the J segment 2 bases; nucleotides outside the gene matches: 3. The CDR3 covers 14 residues. Per the germline V gene, CDR1 is LNHNV and CDR2 is YYDKDF (reference sequence). The CDR3 reads CATSGTSAAYEQYF. For the CDR3, the DNA is TGTGCCACCAGCGGGACTAGCGCAGCCTACGAGCAGTACTTC. The full variable domain, completed using reference TRBV15 and TRBJ2-7, is DAMVIQNPRYQVTQFGKPVTLSCSQTLNHNVMYWYQQKSSQAPKLLFHYYDKDFNNEADTPDNFQSRRPNTSFCFLDIRSPGLGDTAMYLCATSGTSAAYEQYFGPGTRLTVT.

This clone came up once. The chain links TRBV4-1 to TRBJ1-3; D is unresolved. Germline V gives CDR1 MGHRA, CDR2 YSYEKL. The CDR3 runs 14 residues. V lost 1 base and J 2 bases, leaving 6 bases between the germline ends. CDR3 protein: CASSQGTPGNTIYF. CDR3 nucleotide sequence: TGCGCCAGCAGCCAAGGTACGCCTGGAAACACCATATATTTT.

This sequence joins TRBV6-4 and TRBJ2-3; 7 nucleotides agree with TRBD1. Germline trimming cut 2 bases from V and 1 base from J; bases unmatched to any gene: 6. This CDR3 comprises 16 residues. Germline CDR1 and CDR2: MRHNA and SNTAGT. CDR3 region: CASSDRATGGTDTQYF. The CDR3 coding sequence is TGTGCCAGCAGTGACCGGGCCACAGGGGGCACAGATACGCAGTATTTT.

The rearrangement joins TRBV9 to TRBJ2-2; 8 bases align to TRBD1. Per germline, CDR1 SGDLS and CDR2 YYNGEE. With 0 bases clipped from V and 0 bases from J, the junction kept 4 bases outside the gene matches. CDR3 length: 17 residues. The CDR3: CASSVAKDRANTGELFF. In DNA form, the CDR3 reads TGTGCCAGCAGCGTAGCTAAGGACAGGGCGAACACCGGGGAGCTGTTTTTT.

This chain links TRBV30 with TRBJ2-7, with no clear D. CDR1 and CDR2 from the germline V gene are GTSNPN and SVGIG (reference sequence). The CDR3 totals 12 residues. Deletions cut 6 bases from V and 0 bases from J, with 9 bases between. The CDR3 DNA is TGTGCCTGCAAGGCGGCCTCCTACGAGCAGTACTTC. Its translation is CACKAASYEQYF.

The CDR3 DNA reads as TGTGCCAGCAGCCCACTAAATCAGGGGGGTGGCTACACCTTC. Translated, it gives CASSPLNQGGGYTF. This chain links TRBV14 with TRBJ1-2; 7 nucleotides align to TRBD1. The trim removed 4 bases at V and 7 bases at J, leaving 9 bases unmatched. Germline values: CDR1 SGHDN, CDR2 FVKESK. The CDR3 sequence is 14 residues long.

The chain is built from TRBV4-2 and TRBJ2-1; D gene unclear. Germline assignment: CDR1 LGHNA and CDR2 YNFKEQ. The CDR3 is 17 residues long. The V and J ends lost 5 bases and 4 bases respectively, with 21 bases between them. CDR3 DNA: TGTGCCAGCAGCTCCGAGACGTCGGCGGATTATTACAATGAGCAGTTCTTC. It specifies CASSSETSADYYNEQFF.

The sample holds a few counts of this clone. The J gene is TRBJ1-2, the V gene TRBV27; TRBD1 matches at 7 bases. Germline V gene data show CDR1 as MNHEY and CDR2 as SMNVEV (reference sequence). The CDR3 is made up of 12 amino acids. With V trimmed by 5 bases and J by 5 bases, 2 bases remained unmatched. CDR3 residues: CASSQTGYGYTF. CDR3 in DNA: TGTGCCAGCAGTCAGACAGGGTATGGCTACACCTTC.

V gene TRBV4-1 combines with J gene TRBJ2-5; 7 bases are a match to TRBD1. V was clipped by 4 bases and J by 0 bases; unmatched bases: 17. The CDR3 has 19 amino acids. CDR1 and CDR2 (germline): MGHRA, YSYEKL. CDR3 loop: CASSRSNLRQGVNQETQYF. DNA of the CDR3: TGCGCCAGCAGCCGATCGAACTTAAGACAGGGAGTGAACCAAGAGACCCAGTACTTC.

This chain joins TRBV29-1 and TRBJ2-3, with D perhaps TRBD2 (6 bases). V was pared by 7 bases and J by 0 bases, with 17 bases between. Germline CDR1 SQVTM, CDR2 ANQGSEA. The CDR3 extends over 15 amino acids. CDR3 coding DNA: TGCAGCGCAAACGGACTAAACCCTAGCACAGATACGCAGTATTTT. Translating gives CSANGLNPSTDTQYF.